The TCR beta chain described here comes from a study of cytomegalovirus exposure and HLA in healthy donors. Some clones are missing from TCRdb's copy, which holds only in-frame ones; the method was immunoSEQ multiplex PCR. The profile covers over 200,000 clones, with around 88% appearing a single time and around 3% taken by the ten largest. As for this clone: Its antigen is unknown.

The study, taken as a whole, reports: In the 95 to 150 validation repertoires, about 95% of cluster scores exceeded 0, per a later analysis.

This clonotype was sampled from a woman under 30 in good health and CMV-seronegative. The specimen sequenced was PBMCs.

The CDR3 bases are TGTGCCAGCAGCCCTGTACAGGGTAGGTCCTACGAGCAGTACTTC. Amino acids: CASSPVQGRSYEQYF. The chain links TRBV5-5 to TRBJ2-7; a weak D match, TRBD1 (6 bases). Trimming left V 4 bases short and J 1 base short, with 15 bases between. The CDR3 runs 15 residues. Germline CDR1 SGHKS, CDR2 YYEKEE (reference sequence).